This T cell receptor beta chain was observed in a study of shared clonotypes between healthy human individuals. From germline, CDR1 is WSHSY and CDR2 SAAADI. V shed 7 bases and J 4 bases; nucleotides not matched to a gene: 5. The CDR3 has 13 amino acids. Replicate sorted-subset PCRs were loaded with 150 to 250 ng DNA, roughly 33,000 T cell genomes. Data came from immunoSEQ multiplex PCR; TCRdb stores just in-frame clones and leaves some out. Altogether roughly 330,000 clones are present, around 72% being singletons, with the ten largest covering 9% to 12%. V usage is TRBV10-2 and J usage is TRBJ2-7, with 9 nucleotides matching TRBD1. The TCR comes from a young man in good health. What was sequenced was memory CD4+ T cells sorted from blood. The subset was: CD45RA-negative fraction. The CDR3 reads CASISDRGYEQYF. The CDR3 bases are TGCGCCAGCATCTCGGACAGGGGATACGAGCAGTACTTC.